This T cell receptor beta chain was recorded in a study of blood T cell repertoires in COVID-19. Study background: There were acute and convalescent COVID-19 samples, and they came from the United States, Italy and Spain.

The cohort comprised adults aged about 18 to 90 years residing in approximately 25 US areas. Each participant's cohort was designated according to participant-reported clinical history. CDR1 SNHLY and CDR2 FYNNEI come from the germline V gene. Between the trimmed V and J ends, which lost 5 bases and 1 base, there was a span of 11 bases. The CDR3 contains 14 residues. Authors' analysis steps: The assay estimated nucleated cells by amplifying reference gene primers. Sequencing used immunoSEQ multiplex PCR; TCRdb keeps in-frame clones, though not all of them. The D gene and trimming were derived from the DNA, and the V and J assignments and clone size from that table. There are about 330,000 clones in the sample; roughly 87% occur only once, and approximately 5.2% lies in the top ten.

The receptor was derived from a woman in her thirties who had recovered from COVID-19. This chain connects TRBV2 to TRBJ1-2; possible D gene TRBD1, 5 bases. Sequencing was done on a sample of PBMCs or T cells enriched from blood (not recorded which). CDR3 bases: TGTGCCAGCAGTCCATCCCAGGGTAACTATGGCTACACCTTC. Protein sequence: CASSPSQGNYGYTF.